Listed below are T cell receptor beta chains from one sample, sequenced in a study of blood T cell repertoires in COVID-19. Assay used: immunoSEQ multiplex PCR; TCRdb lists only in-frame clones, some missing. Of hundreds of thousands of clones in the sample, 89% were seen once. The sequencing input was peripheral blood. The receptors were sampled from a man aged 18 to 35 with COVID-19, enrolled during active disease. CDR3s include the opening cysteine and the closing phenylalanine or tryptophan. Each record gives: V gene, J gene, D gene, clone size, CDR3 DNA, CDR3 protein. D genes are given only for firm matches. Expanded clones get a size class; other rows say once, few or many, or leave the size out.

>TRBV7-2|TRBJ1-5|TRBD1|-
TGTGCCAGCAGCTTTAGGACAGGTGATCAGCCCCAGCATTTT
CASSFRTGDQPQHF
>TRBV19|TRBJ2-1|TRBD2|-
TGTGCCAGTAGTGAGACTAGCGGGGGGTACAATGAGCAGTTCTTC
CASSETSGGYNEQFF
>TRBV6-2/TRBV6-3|TRBJ1-2|-|-
TGTGCCAGCAGTGCCAGCCACTGGACAGCTTCCTATGGCTACACCTTC
CASSASHWTASYGYTF
>TRBV5-4|TRBJ2-3|TRBD2|once
TGTGCCAGCAGCATCCCGGGACTAGCGGGAGAGGGGAATACGCAGTATTTT
CASSIPGLAGEGNTQYF
>TRBV3-1/TRBV3-2|TRBJ2-4|TRBD2|-
TGTGCCAGCAGCGAAGTGGTGTCAAGGACTAGCGGGGGGGCCGAGTCCAAAAACATTCAGTACTTC
CASSEVVSRTSGGAESKNIQYF
>TRBV5-1|TRBJ2-1|TRBD2|-
TGCGCCAGCAGCTTGGGAACGGAAGGACTAGCATTCTTC
CASSLGTEGLAFF
>TRBV6-5|TRBJ2-1|TRBD2|-
TGTGCCAGCAGCCCCCGGGGGGATGAGCAGTTCTTC
CASSPRGDEQFF
>TRBV2|TRBJ1-1|TRBD1|-
TGTGCCAGCACCGAACAGGGGGCGCGTAAAACTGAAGCTTTCTTT
CASTEQGARKTEAFF
>TRBV3-1/TRBV3-2|TRBJ2-1|-|-
TGTGCCAGCAGCCAAGATCCCTCTATGGATGAGCAGTTCTTC
CASSQDPSMDEQFF
>TRBV10-1|TRBJ2-3|-|-
TGCGCCAGCAGTGATTCTGGGGAGGGCACAGATACGCAGTATTTT
CASSDSGEGTDTQYF
>TRBV7-2|TRBJ1-1|-|-
TGTGCCAGCAGCTTAGTGGGCACCTACACTGAAGCTTTCTTT
CASSLVGTYTEAFF
>TRBV5-4|TRBJ2-5|TRBD2|-
TGTGCCAGCAGCCCAAAAGGGGTTAGCGGGGGGGAGACCCAGTACTTC
CASSPKGVSGGETQYF
>TRBV6-5|TRBJ2-7|-|-
TGTGCCAGCAGTTACCGACAGTTCTACGAGCAGTACTTC
CASSYRQFYEQYF
>TRBV25-1|TRBJ2-6|TRBD1|-
TGTGCCAGCAGTAATACCGGGACAGGGTTCGCTGGGGCCAACGTCCTGACTTTC
CASSNTGTGFAGANVLTF
>TRBV6-5|TRBJ2-2|-|once
TGTGCCAGCACCCCGGACAGGAACACCGGGGAGCTGTTTTTT
CASTPDRNTGELFF
>TRBV21-1|TRBJ2-3|-|-
TGTGCCAGCAGCAAGACAGGTGCAGATACGCAGTATTTT
CASSKTGADTQYF
>TRBV6-6|TRBJ2-3|-|once
TGTGCCAGCAAGTCCAGCGGGACAGATACGCAGTATTTT
CASKSSGTDTQYF
>TRBV27|TRBJ1-2|TRBD1|-
TGTGCCAGCAGTCCCCGCCCGACAGGGGAGGCAAACTATGGCTACACCTTC
CASSPRPTGEANYGYTF
>TRBV3-1/TRBV3-2|TRBJ2-5|TRBD2|-
TGTGCCAGCAGCCGGACGGGCGGGGGGGCTGAGACCCAGTACTTC
CASSRTGGGAETQYF
>TRBV27|TRBJ2-7|TRBD1|-
TGTGCCAGCAGGAGACAGGGGGCCGCCTACGAGCAGTACTTC
CASRRQGAAYEQYF
>TRBV4-1|TRBJ2-2|-|-
TGCGCCAGCAGCCAACCTTCGAACACCGGGGAGCTGTTTTTT
CASSQPSNTGELFF
>TRBV25-1|TRBJ1-1|-|once
TGTGCCAGCAGTGAATTCGGGGGAACTGAAGCTTTCTTT
CASSEFGGTEAFF
>TRBV6-5|TRBJ1-3|TRBD1|-
TGTGCCAGCAGTTACGCCGGACAGGGGGCGGGAAACACCATATATTTT
CASSYAGQGAGNTIYF
>TRBV19|TRBJ1-2|TRBD1|-
TGTGCCAGTAGTATAGATCTCCGGACAGGACTTTTCTATGGCTACACCTTC
CASSIDLRTGLFYGYTF
>TRBV11-2|TRBJ1-5|TRBD1|-
TGTGCCAGCAGCCCTCAGGACAGGGAGGACAATCAGCCCCAGCATTTT
CASSPQDREDNQPQHF
>TRBV11-3|TRBJ1-2|TRBD1|-
TGTGCCAGCAGCCCGGACAGGGGTGATGGCTACACCTTC
CASSPDRGDGYTF
>TRBV15|TRBJ2-7|-|-
TGTGCCACCAGCAGAGCTGAGGGCTACGAGCAGTACTTC
CATSRAEGYEQYF
>TRBV7-6|TRBJ2-3|TRBD2|-
TGTGCCAGCAGCTTAACCGGGACTAGCGCTACTAGCACAGATACGCAGTATTTT
CASSLTGTSATSTDTQYF
>TRBV27|TRBJ2-1|TRBD1|once
TGTGCCAGCAGTTTGGGACAGGGGGTCGGTGAGCAGTTCTTC
CASSLGQGVGEQFF
>TRBV27|TRBJ2-1|TRBD2|-
TGTGCCAGCAGACGATGGACTAGCGGATACTCCTACAATGAGCAGTTCTTC
CASRRWTSGYSYNEQFF
>TRBV20-1|TRBJ2-7|-|few
TGCAGTGCGAGTGCTGGGTGGCGGGGAAGTGGCGAGCAGTACTTC
CSASAGWRGSGEQYF
>TRBV4-2|TRBJ1-3|TRBD1|-
TGTGCCAGCAGCCAAGATCCGACAGGGCCTTATGGAAACACCATATATTTT
CASSQDPTGPYGNTIYF
>TRBV3-1/TRBV3-2|TRBJ1-2|-|-
TGTGCCAGCAGCCAAAGCGGTAGGGAGGTAGGCTACACCTTC
CASSQSGREVGYTF
>TRBV7-9|TRBJ2-7|TRBD1|-
TGTGCCAGCAGCTTCCGGGACAGGGGATCCTACGAGCAGTACTTC
CASSFRDRGSYEQYF
>TRBV7-8|TRBJ2-7|TRBD1|-
TGTGCCAGCAGCCGACAGGGCTACGAGCAGTACTTC
CASSRQGYEQYF
>TRBV5-1|TRBJ2-6|-|-
TGCGCCAGCAGCTTGACGGGTACTGGGGCCAACGTCCTGACTTTC
CASSLTGTGANVLTF
>TRBV5-1|TRBJ2-1|TRBD2|once
TGCGCCAGCAGCTTGGCACCGGGACTAGCGGGCCATGAGCAGTTCTTC
CASSLAPGLAGHEQFF
>TRBV6-1|TRBJ1-2|-|-
TGTGCCAGCAGTGAAGTCTTTAACTATGGCTACACCTTC
CASSEVFNYGYTF
>TRBV27|TRBJ2-5|-|-
TGTGCCAGCAGTTTAGCGGGTGGGGGCCCGGAGACCCAGTACTTC
CASSLAGGGPETQYF
>TRBV4-1|TRBJ2-7|-|-
TGCGCCAGCAGCCCCACGTTGAGACTAGGTGGGGGAAAGTACGAGCAGTACTTC
CASSPTLRLGGGKYEQYF
>TRBV23-1|TRBJ2-7|-|once
TGCGCCAGCAGCCCGGACAATCTCGAGCAGTACTTC
CASSPDNLEQYF
>TRBV5-4|TRBJ2-2|TRBD1|-
TGTGCCAGCAGCCGTCGGACAGGCGACACCGGGGAGCTGTTTTTT
CASSRRTGDTGELFF
>TRBV2|TRBJ1-1|TRBD1|-
TGTGCCAGCAGTGAAGGACGGGGTCGGGGACAGGGGGGCGCTGAAGCTTTCTTT
CASSEGRGRGQGGAEAFF
>TRBV28|TRBJ2-4|-|-
TGTGCCAGCAGTTTCCCCCTCAGGGGTACGGTCCAAAACATTCAGTACTTC
CASSFPLRGTVQNIQYF
>TRBV9|TRBJ2-5|TRBD2|-
TGTGCCAGCAGCGAAGGACTAGCGGGGGGTAGAGAGACCCAGTACTTC
CASSEGLAGGRETQYF
>TRBV18|TRBJ1-4|-|once
TGTGCCAGCTCCCTAATACCGCCAAGGGAGGAAAAACTGTTTTTT
CASSLIPPREEKLFF
>TRBV27|TRBJ2-1|-|-
TGTGCCAGCAGGCTGAGCTCCTACAATGAGCAGTTCTTC
CASRLSSYNEQFF
>TRBV5-1|TRBJ2-5|-|-
TGCGCCAGCAGCTTGGCCGCAGGGGAGACCCAGTACTTC
CASSLAAGETQYF
>TRBV6-2/TRBV6-3|TRBJ1-2|-|-
TGTGCCAGCAGTTATTCCCTCAATCTAGGGGGTTATGGCTACACCTTC
CASSYSLNLGGYGYTF
>TRBV5-1|TRBJ2-3|TRBD1|-
TGCGCCAGCAGCTTGGTAGACAGGGGGTTCTTGGATACGCAGTATTTT
CASSLVDRGFLDTQYF
>TRBV27|TRBJ2-3|-|-
TGTGCCAGCAGTTTGGGGCGGAGCACAGATACGCAGTATTTT
CASSLGRSTDTQYF
>TRBV11-3|TRBJ2-5|-|-
TGTGCCAGCAGCTTACCCTCCAGGGCCGAGACCCAGTACTTC
CASSLPSRAETQYF